The 18 T cell receptor beta chains below were found in one sample sequenced in a study of OX40 agonist ivuxolimab in advanced cancers. Using immunoSEQ multiplex PCR, the repertoire was profiled, and TCRdb retains in-frame clones only, with some absent. The sample has 9,500 to 15,000 clones; approximately 62% are singletons. The sample consisted of CD4+ or CD8+ T cells sorted from blood, taken in a trial of the OX40 agonist ivuxolimab. The origin of the receptors is an adult with an advanced solid tumor such as melanoma, head and neck, liver or kidney cancer.

The rearrangement joins TRBV4-1 to TRBJ1-6; TRBD1 aligns across 8 bases. The germline V gene encodes CDR1 MGHRA and CDR2 YSYEKL. The J segment lost 7 bases and the V segment lost 5 bases, leaving 10 bases of the junction unmatched. CDR3 length: 16 residues. DNA of the CDR3: TGCGCCAGCAGCTCCACCGGGACAGGCAGAAATTCACCCCTCCACTTT. Its protein product is CASSSTGTGRNSPLHF.

This clone was detected only once. This chain links TRBV11-1 with TRBJ2-3; 7 bases are shared with TRBD2. CDR1 SGHAT and CDR2 FQDESV come from the germline V gene (reference sequence). The CDR3 runs 15 residues. Unmatched junction bases numbered 4, after V lost 0 bases and J lost 4 bases. CDR3 residues: CASSLAGGPADTQYF. CDR3 coding DNA: TGTGCCAGCAGCTTAGCGGGAGGGCCCGCAGATACGCAGTATTTT.

On this clone: A clone one base away is much larger, so this may be a read error. The gene calls are TRBV6-5 and TRBJ2-7; D call uncertain. CDR3 length equals 13 residues. CDR1 and CDR2 (germline): MNHEY, SVGAGI. CDR3 nucleotides: TGTGCCAGCAATTACTCGAGTTCATCCGAGCAGTACTTC. Protein sequence: CASNYSSSSEQYF.

This chain joins TRBV11-2 and TRBJ1-2, with D hard to call. The CDR3 loop spans 16 amino acids. V was shortened by 5 bases and J by 4 bases, with 20 bases between the two germline ends. Germline-derived CDR1 and CDR2 are SGHAT and FQNNGV. In DNA, the CDR3 is TGTGCCAGCAGCCCGTTCCCCGACGGAGCGAGCTATGGCTACACCTTC. It specifies CASSPFPDGASYGYTF.

This clone has just a few counts. The chain combines TRBV28 with TRBJ2-7; TRBD1 is a possible D gene (6 bases). The V gene lost 3 bases and the J gene lost 3 bases, with 21 bases spanning the gap. Germline V gene data show CDR1 as MDHEN and CDR2 as SYDVKM. The CDR3 loop spans 17 amino acids. The CDR3 nucleotides are TGTGCCAGCAGTTTTTACGGGACACCGACCCGGGGCTACGAGCAGTACTTC. Translated, it gives CASSFYGTPTRGYEQYF.

The chain's CDR3 is CASSLAAGALSGANVLTF. The CDR3 coding sequence is TGTGCCAGCAGCTTAGCAGCAGGGGCCCTCTCTGGGGCCAACGTCCTGACTTTC. The chain recombines TRBV7-6 with TRBJ2-6; TRBD1 might be the D (6 bases). V lost 0 bases, J lost 0 bases, and 12 bases lay in between. Germline lookup yields CDR1 SGHVS and CDR2 FNYEAQ. The length of the CDR3 is 18 residues.

The chain carries TRBV10-3 and TRBJ2-6; a weak D match, TRBD1 (5 bases). The V end lost 0 bases, the J end lost 4 bases, and 13 bases lay between the germline ends. The CDR3 extends over 17 amino acids. Germline V CDR1 and CDR2: ENHRY, SYGVKD. CDR3 nucleotide sequence: TGTGCCATCAGTGAGTCACAAGGGGCGCAAGGGGCCAACGTCCTGACTTTC. Amino acids: CAISESQGAQGANVLTF.

This clone was found a few times. CDR3 DNA sequence: TGTGCCAGCAGTGAATATGGGGGTAGCAATCAGCCCCAGCATTTT. Protein sequence: CASSEYGGSNQPQHF. The V and J genes are TRBV6-1 and TRBJ1-5, with a possible D match to TRBD1 (5 bases). Germline V gene data show CDR1 as MNHNS and CDR2 as SASEGT. Deletions cut 2 bases from V and 0 bases from J, with 8 bases between. The CDR3 contains 15 residues.

This clone was counted between two and nine times. This chain uses TRBV6-5 with TRBJ2-1; unclear D gene. Germline V CDR1 and CDR2: MNHEY, SVGAGI. The length of the CDR3 is 13 residues. The ends were cut back, 5 bases at V and 1 base at J, with 6 bases in the middle. The DNA for the CDR3 is TGTGCCAGCAGTCTAAATTCCTACAATGAGCAGTTCTTC. Its translation is CASSLNSYNEQFF.

This clone was observed a handful of times. The chain combines TRBV15 with TRBJ2-3; 12 bases are a match to TRBD2. The V gene's germline CDR1 is LNHNV and CDR2 YYDKDF (reference sequence). This CDR3 region has 18 residues. V lost 5 bases to trimming and J lost 2 bases; unmatched junction nucleotides: 11. The CDR3 DNA sequence: TGTGCCACCAGCGGGTTAAGACTAGCGGGAGCCCCCACAGATACGCAGTATTTT. It yields the protein CATSGLRLAGAPTDTQYF.

V is TRBV6-5 and J is TRBJ1-5, with no clear D. This CDR3 spans 14 amino acids. Per germline, CDR1 MNHEY and CDR2 SVGAGI. V was shortened by 7 bases and J by 7 bases, with 17 bases between the two germline ends. Written as DNA, the CDR3 is TGTGCCAGCAAAACCGGGATGGAAAGCCAGCCCCAGCATTTT. It translates to CASKTGMESQPQHF.

V gene TRBV7-2 combines with J gene TRBJ2-3, with 16 nucleotides matching TRBD2. V trimming: 5 bases; J trimming: 2 bases; junction bases outside the gene matches: 4. In germline, CDR1 is SGHTA, CDR2 FQGNSA. The CDR3 is 17 residues long. CDR3 loop: CASSPGTSGGATDTQYF. For the CDR3, the DNA is TGTGCCAGCAGCCCCGGGACTAGCGGGGGGGCCACAGATACGCAGTATTTT.

This chain links TRBV7-3 with TRBJ2-7, with TRBD1 identical over 8 bases. Germline V gene lookup returns CDR1 SGHTA and CDR2 FQGTGA. The CDR3 is made up of 16 amino acids. Germline trimming cut 5 bases from V and 3 bases from J; bases unmatched to any gene: 12. This chain's CDR3 is CASSQLTGQEGYEQYF. In DNA form, the CDR3 reads TGTGCCAGCAGCCAGTTGACGGGACAGGAAGGCTACGAGCAGTACTTC.

This chain connects TRBV25-1 to TRBJ1-6; D is uncertain. Germline CDR1 MGHDK, CDR2 SYGVNS. Trimming cost V 6 bases and J 3 bases, with 6 bases left between them. CDR3 length: 13 residues. CDR3 DNA: TGTGCCAGCAGGGACGTCTATAATTCACCCCTCCACTTT. Its protein product is CASRDVYNSPLHF.

The rearrangement uses TRBV4-1 and TRBJ2-5; perhaps TRBD1 as D (7 bases). With the DNA end fitting TRBJ2-7 better, the J assignment may be wrong. The CDR3 has 15 amino acids. Germline CDR1 and CDR2: MGHRA and YSYEKL. As DNA, the CDR3 is TGCGCCAGCAGCCAAGCGGAGGGGGCGTCCTACGAGCAGTACTTC. Translated, it gives CASSQAEGASYEQYF.

This clone is medium-sized by share. The rearrangement links TRBV5-1 to TRBJ2-7; 7 bases map to TRBD1. CDR1 and CDR2 (germline): SGHRS, YFSETQ. Trimming removed 3 bases from V and 0 bases from J; junction bases left unmatched: 6. The CDR3 runs to 15 residues. The CDR3 sequence: CASSWATGSSYEQYF. As DNA, the CDR3 is TGCGCCAGCAGCTGGGCGACAGGGAGCTCCTACGAGCAGTACTTC.

V and J are TRBV27 and TRBJ2-7; 10 bases match TRBD1. V gave up 4 bases and J gave up 0 bases; unmatched junction bases: 3. CDR3 length: 15 amino acids. Germline CDR1 is MNHEY and CDR2 is SMNVEV (reference sequence). The DNA of the CDR3 is TGTGCCAGCAGTTATGGGACAGGGGCCTCCTACGAGCAGTACTTC. Translated: CASSYGTGASYEQYF.

CDR3 region: CASSLSGAAHGYTF. CDR3 coding DNA: TGTGCCAGCAGCTTGTCCGGGGCGGCACATGGCTACACCTTC. This chain connects TRBV7-9 to TRBJ1-2; TRBD1 is a possible D gene (5 bases). The germline V and J ends were trimmed by 3 bases and 6 bases, with 14 bases remaining between them. Per germline, CDR1 SEHNR and CDR2 FQNEAQ (reference sequence). The CDR3 covers 14 residues.